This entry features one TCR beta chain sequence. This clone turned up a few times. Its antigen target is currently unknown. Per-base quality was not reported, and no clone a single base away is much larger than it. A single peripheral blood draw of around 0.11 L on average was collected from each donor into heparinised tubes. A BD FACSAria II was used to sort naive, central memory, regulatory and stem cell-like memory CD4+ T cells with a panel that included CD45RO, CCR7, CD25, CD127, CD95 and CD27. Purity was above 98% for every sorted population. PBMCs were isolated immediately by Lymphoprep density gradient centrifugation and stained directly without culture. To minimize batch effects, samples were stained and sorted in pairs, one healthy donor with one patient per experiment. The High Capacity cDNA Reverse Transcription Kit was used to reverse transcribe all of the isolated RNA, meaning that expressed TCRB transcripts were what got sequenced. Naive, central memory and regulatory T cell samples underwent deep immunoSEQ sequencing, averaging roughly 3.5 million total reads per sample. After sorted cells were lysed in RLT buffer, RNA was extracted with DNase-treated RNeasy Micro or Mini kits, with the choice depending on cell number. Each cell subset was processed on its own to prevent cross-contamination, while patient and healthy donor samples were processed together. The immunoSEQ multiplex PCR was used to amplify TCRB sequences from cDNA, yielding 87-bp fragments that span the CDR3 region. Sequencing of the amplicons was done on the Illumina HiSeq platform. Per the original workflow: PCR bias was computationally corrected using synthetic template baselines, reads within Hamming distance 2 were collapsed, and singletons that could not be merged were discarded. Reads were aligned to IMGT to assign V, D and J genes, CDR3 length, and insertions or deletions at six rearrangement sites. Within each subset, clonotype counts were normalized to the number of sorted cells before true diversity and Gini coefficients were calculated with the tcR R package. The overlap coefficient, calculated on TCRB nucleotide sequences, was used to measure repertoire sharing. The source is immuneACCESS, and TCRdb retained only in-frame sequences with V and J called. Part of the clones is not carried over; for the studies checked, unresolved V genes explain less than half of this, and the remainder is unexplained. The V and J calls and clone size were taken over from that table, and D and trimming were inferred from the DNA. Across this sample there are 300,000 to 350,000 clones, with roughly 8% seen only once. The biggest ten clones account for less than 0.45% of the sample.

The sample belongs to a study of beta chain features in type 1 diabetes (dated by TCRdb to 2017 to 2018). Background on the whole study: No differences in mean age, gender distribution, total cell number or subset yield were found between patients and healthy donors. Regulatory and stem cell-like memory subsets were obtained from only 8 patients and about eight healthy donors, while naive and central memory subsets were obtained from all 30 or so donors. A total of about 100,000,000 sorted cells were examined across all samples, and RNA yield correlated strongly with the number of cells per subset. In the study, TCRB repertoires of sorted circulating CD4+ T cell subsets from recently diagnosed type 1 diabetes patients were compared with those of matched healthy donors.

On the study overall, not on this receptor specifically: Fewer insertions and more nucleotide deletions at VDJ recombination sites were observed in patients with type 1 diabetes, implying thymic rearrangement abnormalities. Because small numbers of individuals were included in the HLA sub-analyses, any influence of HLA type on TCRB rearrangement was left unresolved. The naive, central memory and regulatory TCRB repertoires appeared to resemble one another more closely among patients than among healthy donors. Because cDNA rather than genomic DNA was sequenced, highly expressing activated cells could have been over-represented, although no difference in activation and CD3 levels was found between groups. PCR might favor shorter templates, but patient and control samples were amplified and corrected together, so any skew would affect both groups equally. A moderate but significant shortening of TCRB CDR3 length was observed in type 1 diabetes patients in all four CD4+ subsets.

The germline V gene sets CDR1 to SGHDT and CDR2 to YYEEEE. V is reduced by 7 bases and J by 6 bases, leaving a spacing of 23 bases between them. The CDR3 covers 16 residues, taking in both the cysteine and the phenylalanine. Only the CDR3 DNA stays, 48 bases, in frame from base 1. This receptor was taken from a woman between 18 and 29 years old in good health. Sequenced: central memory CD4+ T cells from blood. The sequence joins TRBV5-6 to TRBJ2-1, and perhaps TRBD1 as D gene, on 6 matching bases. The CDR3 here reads CASLTGIGYGGNEQFF. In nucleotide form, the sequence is TGTGCCAGCCTAACAGGGATCGGGTATGGAGGCAATGAGCAGTTCTTC.